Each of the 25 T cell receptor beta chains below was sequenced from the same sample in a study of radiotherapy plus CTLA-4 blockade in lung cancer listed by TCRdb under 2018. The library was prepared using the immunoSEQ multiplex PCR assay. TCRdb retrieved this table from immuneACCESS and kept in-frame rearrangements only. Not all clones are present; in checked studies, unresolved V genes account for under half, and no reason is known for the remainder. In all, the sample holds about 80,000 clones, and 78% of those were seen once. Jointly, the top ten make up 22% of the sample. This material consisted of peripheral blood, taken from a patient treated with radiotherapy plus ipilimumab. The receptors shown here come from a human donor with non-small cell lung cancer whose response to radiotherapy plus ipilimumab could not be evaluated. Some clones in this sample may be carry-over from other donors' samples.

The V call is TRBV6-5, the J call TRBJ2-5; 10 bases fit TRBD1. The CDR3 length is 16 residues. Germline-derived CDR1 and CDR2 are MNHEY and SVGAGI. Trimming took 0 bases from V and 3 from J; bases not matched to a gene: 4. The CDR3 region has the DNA TGTGCCAGCAGTTACTCGACAGGGGGCGGGGAAGAGACCCAGTACTTC. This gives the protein CASSYSTGGGEETQYF.

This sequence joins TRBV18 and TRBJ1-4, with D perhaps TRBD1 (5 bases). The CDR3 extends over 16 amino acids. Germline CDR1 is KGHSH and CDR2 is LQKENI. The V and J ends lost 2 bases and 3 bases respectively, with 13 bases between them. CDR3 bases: TGTGCCAGCTCACCATATCAGGGTTGGGCTAATGAAAAACTGTTTTTT. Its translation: CASSPYQGWANEKLFF.

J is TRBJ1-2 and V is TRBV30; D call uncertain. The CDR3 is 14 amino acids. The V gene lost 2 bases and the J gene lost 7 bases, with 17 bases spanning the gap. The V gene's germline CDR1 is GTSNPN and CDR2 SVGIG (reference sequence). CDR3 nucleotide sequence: TGTGCCTGGAGTCGTACGGGGAGGTGGGCTGGCTACACCTTC. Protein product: CAWSRTGRWAGYTF.

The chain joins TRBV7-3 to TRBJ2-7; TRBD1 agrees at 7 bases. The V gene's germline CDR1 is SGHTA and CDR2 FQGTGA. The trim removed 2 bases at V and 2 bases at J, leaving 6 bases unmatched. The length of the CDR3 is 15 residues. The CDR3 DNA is TGTGCCAGCAGCTTAGACAGGGCCCAGACCTACGAGCAGTACTTC. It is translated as CASSLDRAQTYEQYF. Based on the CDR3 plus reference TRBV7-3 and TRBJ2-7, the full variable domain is GAGVSQTPSNKVTEKGKYVELRCDPISGHTALYWYRQSLGQGPEFLIYFQGTGAADDSGLPNDRFFAVRPEGSVSTLKIQRTERGDSAVYLCASSLDRAQTYEQYFGPGTRLTVT.

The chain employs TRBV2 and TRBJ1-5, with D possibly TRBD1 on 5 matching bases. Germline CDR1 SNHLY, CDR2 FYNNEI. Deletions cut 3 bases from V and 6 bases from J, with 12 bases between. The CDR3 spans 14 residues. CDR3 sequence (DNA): TGTGCCAGCAGTGAGGGAGGGGCCGGTCAGCCCCAGCATTTT. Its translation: CASSEGGAGQPQHF. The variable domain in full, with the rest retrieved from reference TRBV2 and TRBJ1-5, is EPEVTQTPSHQVTQMGQEVILRCVPISNHLYFYWYRQILGQKVEFLVSFYNNEISEKSEIFDDQFSVERPDGSNFTLKIRSTKLEDSAMYFCASSEGGAGQPQHFGDGTRLSIL.

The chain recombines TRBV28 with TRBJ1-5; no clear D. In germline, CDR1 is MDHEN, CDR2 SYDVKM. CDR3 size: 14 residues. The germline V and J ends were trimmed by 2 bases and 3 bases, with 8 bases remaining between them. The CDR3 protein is CASSLPADNQPQHF. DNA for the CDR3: TGTGCCAGCAGTTTACCGGCGGACAATCAGCCCCAGCATTTT.

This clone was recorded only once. CDR3 residues: CASSLDLSGGAYEQYF. CDR3 coding DNA: TGCGCCAGCAGCTTGGACTTGAGCGGGGGGGCCTACGAGCAGTACTTC. The chain carries TRBV5-1 and TRBJ2-7; 10 bases fit TRBD2. The CDR3 is made up of 16 amino acids. V was clipped by 0 bases and J by 2 bases; unmatched bases: 5. Germline-derived CDR1 and CDR2 are SGHRS and YFSETQ.

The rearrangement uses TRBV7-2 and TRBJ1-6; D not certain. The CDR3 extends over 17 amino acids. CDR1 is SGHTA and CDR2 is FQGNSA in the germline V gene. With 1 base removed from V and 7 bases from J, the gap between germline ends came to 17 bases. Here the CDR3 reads CASSLEGAPGWNSPLHF. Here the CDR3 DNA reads TGTGCCAGCAGCTTAGAGGGAGCCCCGGGATGGAATTCACCCCTCCACTTT.

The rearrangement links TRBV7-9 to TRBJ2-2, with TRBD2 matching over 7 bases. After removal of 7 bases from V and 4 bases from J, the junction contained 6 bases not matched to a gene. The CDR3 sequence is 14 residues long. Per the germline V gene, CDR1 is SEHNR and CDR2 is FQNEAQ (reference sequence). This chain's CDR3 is CASNSGLSTGELFF. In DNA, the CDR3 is TGTGCCAGCAACTCGGGACTATCCACCGGGGAGCTGTTTTTT.

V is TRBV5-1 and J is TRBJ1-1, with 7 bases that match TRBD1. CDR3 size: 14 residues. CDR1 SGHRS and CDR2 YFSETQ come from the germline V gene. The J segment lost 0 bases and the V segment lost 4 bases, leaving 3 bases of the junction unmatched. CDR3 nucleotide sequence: TGCGCCAGCAGCCAGGGGGGAGTGAACACTGAAGCTTTCTTT. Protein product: CASSQGGVNTEAFF.

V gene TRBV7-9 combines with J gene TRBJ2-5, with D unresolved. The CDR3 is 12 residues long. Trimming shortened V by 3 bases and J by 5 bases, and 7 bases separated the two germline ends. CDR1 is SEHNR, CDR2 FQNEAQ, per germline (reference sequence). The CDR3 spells CASSFQLETQYF. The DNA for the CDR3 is TGTGCCAGCAGCTTTCAACTGGAGACCCAGTACTTC.

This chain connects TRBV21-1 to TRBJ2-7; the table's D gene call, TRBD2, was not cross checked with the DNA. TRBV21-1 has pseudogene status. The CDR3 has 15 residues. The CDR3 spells CARCCRYRGTYEQYF. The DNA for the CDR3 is TGTGCCCGCTGTTGTAGGTACCGGGGAACCTACGAGCAGTACTTC.

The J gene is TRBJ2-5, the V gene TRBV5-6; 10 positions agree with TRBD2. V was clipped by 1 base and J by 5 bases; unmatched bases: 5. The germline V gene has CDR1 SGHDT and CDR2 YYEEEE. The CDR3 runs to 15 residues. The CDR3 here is CASSLFGAGGETQYF. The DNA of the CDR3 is TGTGCCAGCAGCTTGTTTGGAGCGGGGGGGGAGACCCAGTACTTC. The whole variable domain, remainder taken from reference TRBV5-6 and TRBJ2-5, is DAGVTQSPTHLIKTRGQQVTLRCSPKSGHDTVSWYQQALGQGPQFIFQYYEEEERQRGNFPDRFSGHQFPNYSSELNVNALLLGDSALYLCASSLFGAGGETQYFGPGTRLLVL.

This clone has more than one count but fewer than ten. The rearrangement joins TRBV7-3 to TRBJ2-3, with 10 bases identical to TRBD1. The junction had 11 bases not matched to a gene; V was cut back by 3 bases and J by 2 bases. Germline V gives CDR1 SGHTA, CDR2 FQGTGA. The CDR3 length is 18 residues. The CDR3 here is CASSFRGDRGGPTDTQYF. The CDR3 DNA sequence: TGTGCCAGCAGCTTTCGAGGGGACAGGGGAGGCCCCACAGATACGCAGTATTTT. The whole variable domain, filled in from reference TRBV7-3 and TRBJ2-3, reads GAGVSQTPSNKVTEKGKYVELRCDPISGHTALYWYRQSLGQGPEFLIYFQGTGAADDSGLPNDRFFAVRPEGSVSTLKIQRTERGDSAVYLCASSFRGDRGGPTDTQYFGPGTRLTVL.

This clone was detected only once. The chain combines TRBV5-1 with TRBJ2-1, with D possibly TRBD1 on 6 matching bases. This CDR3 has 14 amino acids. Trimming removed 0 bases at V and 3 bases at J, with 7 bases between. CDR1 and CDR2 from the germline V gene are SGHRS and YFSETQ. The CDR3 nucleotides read TGCGCCAGCAGCTTGGAACAGGGCTACAATGAGCAGTTCTTC. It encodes CASSLEQGYNEQFF.

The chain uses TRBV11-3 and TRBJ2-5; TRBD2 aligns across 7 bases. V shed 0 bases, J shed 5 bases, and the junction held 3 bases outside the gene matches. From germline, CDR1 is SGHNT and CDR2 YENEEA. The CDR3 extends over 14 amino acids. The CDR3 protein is CASSLDGGGETQYF. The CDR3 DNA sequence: TGTGCCAGCAGCTTAGATGGGGGAGGGGAGACCCAGTACTTC.

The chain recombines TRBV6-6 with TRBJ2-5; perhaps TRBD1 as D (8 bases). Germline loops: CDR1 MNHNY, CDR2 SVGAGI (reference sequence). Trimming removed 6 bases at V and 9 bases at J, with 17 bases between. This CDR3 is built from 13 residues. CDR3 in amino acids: CASSRQGREAQYF. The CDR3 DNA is TGTGCCAGCAGCCGACAGGGGAGGGAGGCCCAGTACTTC.

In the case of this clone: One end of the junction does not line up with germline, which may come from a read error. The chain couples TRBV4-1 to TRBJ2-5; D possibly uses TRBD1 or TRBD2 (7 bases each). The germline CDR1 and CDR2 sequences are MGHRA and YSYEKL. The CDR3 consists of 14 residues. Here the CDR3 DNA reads TGTGCCAGCAGCCAGGGGGGGGCCCAAGAGACCCAGTACTTC. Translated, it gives CASSQGGAQETQYF.

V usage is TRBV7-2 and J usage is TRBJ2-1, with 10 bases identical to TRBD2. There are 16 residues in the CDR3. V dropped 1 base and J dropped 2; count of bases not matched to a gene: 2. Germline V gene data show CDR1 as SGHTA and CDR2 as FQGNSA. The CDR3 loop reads CASSLGLAGAYNEQFF. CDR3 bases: TGTGCCAGCAGCTTAGGGCTAGCGGGGGCCTACAATGAGCAGTTCTTC.

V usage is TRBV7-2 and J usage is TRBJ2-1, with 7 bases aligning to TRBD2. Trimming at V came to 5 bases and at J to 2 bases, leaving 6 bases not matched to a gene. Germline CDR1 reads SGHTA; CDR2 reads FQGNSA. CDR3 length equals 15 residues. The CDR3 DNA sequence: TGTGCCAGCAGCCGAGGGCTAGCGGCCTACAATGAGCAGTTCTTC. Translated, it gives CASSRGLAAYNEQFF.

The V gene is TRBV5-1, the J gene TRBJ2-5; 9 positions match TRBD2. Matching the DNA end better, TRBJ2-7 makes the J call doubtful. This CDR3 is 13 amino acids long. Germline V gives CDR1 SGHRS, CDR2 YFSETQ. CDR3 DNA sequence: TGCGCCAGCGGTCTAGCGGGGTCCTACGAGCAGTACTTC. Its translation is CASGLAGSYEQYF.

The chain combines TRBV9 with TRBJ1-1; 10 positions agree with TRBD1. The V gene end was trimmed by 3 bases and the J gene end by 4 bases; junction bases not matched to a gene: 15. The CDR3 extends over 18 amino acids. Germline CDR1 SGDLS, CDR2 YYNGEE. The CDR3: CASSGTIRTGGEGTEAFF. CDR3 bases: TGTGCCAGCAGCGGCACGATTAGGACAGGGGGGGAGGGCACTGAAGCTTTCTTT.

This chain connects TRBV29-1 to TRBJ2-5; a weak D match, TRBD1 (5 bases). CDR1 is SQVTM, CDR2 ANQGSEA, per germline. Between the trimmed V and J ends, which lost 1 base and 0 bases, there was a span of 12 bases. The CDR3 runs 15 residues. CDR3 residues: CSVEGVGVYQETQYF. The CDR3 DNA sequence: TGCAGCGTTGAAGGCGTAGGGGTTTACCAAGAGACCCAGTACTTC.

The CDR3 spells CAPSGQINSPLHF. The DNA for the CDR3 is TGTGCCCCCTCGGGACAGATAAATTCACCCCTCCACTTT. The chain has TRBV14 and TRBJ1-6; 7 bases are shared with TRBD1. With 11 bases clipped from V and 7 bases from J, the junction kept 8 bases outside the gene matches. Germline V gene data show CDR1 as SGHDN and CDR2 as FVKESK. The CDR3 runs 13 residues. Full variable domain (missing parts from reference TRBV14 and TRBJ1-6): EAGVTQFPSHSVIEKGQTVTLRCDPISGHDNLYWYRRVMGKEIKFLLHFVKESKQDESGMPNNRFLAERTGGTYSTLKVQPAELEDSGVYFCAPSGQINSPLHFGNGTRLTVT.

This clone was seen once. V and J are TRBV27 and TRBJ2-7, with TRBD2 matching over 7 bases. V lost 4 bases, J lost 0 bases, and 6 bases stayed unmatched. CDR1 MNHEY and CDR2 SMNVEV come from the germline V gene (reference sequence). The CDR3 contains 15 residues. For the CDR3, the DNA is TGTGCCAGCAGTTCCACGCCGGGGGGCTCCTACGAGCAGTACTTC. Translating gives CASSSTPGGSYEQYF.